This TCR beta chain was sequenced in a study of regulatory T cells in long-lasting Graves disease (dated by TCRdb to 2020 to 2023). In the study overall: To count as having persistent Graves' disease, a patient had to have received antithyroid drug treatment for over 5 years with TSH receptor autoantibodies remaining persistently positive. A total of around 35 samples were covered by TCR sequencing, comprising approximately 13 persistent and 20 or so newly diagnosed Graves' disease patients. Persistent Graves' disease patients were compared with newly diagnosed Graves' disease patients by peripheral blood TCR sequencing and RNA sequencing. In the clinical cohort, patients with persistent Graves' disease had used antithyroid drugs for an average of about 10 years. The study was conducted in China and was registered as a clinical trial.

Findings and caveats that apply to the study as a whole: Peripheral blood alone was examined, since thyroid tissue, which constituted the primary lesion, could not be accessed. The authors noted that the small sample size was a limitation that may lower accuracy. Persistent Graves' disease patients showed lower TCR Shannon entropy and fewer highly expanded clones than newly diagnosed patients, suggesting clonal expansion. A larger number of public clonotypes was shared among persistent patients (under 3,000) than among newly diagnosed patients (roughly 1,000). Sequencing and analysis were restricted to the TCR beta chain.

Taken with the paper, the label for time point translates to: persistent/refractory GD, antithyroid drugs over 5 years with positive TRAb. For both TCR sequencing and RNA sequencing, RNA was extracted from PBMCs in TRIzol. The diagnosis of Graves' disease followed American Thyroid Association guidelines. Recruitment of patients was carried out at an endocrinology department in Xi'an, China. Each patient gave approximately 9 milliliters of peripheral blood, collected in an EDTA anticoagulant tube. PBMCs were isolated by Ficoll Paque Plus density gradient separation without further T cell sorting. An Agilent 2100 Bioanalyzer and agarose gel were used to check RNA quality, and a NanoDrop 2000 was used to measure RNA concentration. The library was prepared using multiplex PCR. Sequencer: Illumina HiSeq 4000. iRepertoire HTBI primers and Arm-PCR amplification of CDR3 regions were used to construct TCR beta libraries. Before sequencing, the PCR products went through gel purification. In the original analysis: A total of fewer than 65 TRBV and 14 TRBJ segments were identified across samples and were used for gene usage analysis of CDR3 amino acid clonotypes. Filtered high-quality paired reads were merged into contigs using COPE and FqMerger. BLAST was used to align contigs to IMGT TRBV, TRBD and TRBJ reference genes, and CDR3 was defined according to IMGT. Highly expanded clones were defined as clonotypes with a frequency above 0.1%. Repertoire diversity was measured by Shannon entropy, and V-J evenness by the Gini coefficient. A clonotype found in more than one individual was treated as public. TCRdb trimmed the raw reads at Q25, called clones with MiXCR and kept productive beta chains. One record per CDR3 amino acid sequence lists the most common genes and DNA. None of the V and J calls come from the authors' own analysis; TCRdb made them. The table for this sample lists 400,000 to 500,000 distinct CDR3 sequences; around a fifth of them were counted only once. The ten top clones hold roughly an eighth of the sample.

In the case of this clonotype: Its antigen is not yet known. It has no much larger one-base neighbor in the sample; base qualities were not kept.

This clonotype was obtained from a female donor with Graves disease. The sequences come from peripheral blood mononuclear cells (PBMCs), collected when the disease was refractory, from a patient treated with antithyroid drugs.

The CDR3 protein: CASRKGQGAGQPQHF. In nucleotides, the sequence is TGTGCCAGCAGGAAGGGACAGGGGGCTGGGCAGCCCCAGCATTTT. Recombination linked TRBV12-3 or TRBV12-4 to TRBJ1-5; 12 central bases correspond to TRBD1. V lost 6 bases and J lost 7 bases, and the count of bases not matched to a germline gene is 7. The CDR3 runs 15 residues from the cysteine to the phenylalanine. The read is trimmed to its CDR3 DNA, 45 bases read in frame from base 1.